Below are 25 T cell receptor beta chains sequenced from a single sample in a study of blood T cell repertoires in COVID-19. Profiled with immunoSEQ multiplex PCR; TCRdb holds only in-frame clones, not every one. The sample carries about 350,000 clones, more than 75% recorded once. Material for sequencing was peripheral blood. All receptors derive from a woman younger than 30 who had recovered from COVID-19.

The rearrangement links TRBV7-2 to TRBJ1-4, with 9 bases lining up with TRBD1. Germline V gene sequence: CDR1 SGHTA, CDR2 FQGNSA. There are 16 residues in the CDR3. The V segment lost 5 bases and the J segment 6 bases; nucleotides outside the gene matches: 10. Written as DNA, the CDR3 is TGTGCCAGCAGCCCTCCCCCGGGGGACAGGGATGAAAAACTGTTTTTT. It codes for CASSPPPGDRDEKLFF.

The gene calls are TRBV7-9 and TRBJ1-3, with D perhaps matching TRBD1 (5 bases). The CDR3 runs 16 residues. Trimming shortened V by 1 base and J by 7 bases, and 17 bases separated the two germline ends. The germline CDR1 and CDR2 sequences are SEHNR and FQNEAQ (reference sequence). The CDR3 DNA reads TGTGCCAGCAGCTTAGATGTCTGGGGCAGGGCTAACACCATATATTTT. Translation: CASSLDVWGRANTIYF.

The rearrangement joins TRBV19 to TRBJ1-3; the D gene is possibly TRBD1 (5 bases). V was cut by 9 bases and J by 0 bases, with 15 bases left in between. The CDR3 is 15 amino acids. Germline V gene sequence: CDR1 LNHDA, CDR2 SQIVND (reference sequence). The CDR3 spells CASRVRGNSGNTIYF. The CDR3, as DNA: TGTGCCAGCAGAGTACGGGGGAACTCTGGAAACACCATATATTTT.

The CDR3 spells CASSYLQGAGETQYF. CDR3 nucleotides: TGTGCCAGCAGTTATCTACAGGGGGCGGGGGAGACCCAGTACTTC. J is TRBJ2-5 and V is TRBV6-2 or TRBV6-3; 9 bases match TRBD1. CDR1 is MNHEY and CDR2 is SVGEGT in the germline V gene. J lost 5 bases, V lost 3 bases, and 7 bases had no gene match. The CDR3 is 15 residues long.

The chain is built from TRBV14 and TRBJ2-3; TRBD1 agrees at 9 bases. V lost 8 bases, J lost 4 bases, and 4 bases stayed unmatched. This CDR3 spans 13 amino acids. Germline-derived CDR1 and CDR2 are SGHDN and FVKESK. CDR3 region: CASLTGGPDTQYF. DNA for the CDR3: TGTGCCAGCTTAACAGGGGGCCCAGATACGCAGTATTTT.

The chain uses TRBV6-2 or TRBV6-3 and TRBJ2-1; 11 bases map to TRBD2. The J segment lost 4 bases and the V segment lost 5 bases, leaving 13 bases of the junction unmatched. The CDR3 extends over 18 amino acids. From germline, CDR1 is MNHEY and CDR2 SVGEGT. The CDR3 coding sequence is TGTGCCAGCAGTCTACAGGCTAGCGGGAGGCCAATATACAATGAGCAGTTCTTC. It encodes CASSLQASGRPIYNEQFF.

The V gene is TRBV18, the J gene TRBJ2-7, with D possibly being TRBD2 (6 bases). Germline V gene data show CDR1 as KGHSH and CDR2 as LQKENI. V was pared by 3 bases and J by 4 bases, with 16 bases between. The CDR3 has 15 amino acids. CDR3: CASSPSRDSGYEQYV. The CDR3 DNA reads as TGTGCCAGCTCACCCTCGCGGGACTCCGGTTACGAGCAGTACGTC.

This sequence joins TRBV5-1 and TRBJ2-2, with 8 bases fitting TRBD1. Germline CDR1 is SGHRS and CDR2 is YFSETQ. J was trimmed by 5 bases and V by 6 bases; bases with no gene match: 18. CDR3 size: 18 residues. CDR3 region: CASTHLPGGQGQTGELFF. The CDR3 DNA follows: TGCGCCAGCACCCACCTCCCCGGAGGACAGGGTCAAACCGGGGAGCTGTTTTTT. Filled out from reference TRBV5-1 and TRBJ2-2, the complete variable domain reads KAGVTQTPRYLIKTRGQQVTLSCSPISGHRSVSWYQQTPGQGLQFLFEYFSETQRNKGNFPGRFSGRQFSNSRSEMNVSTLELGDSALYLCASTHLPGGQGQTGELFFGEGSRLTVL.

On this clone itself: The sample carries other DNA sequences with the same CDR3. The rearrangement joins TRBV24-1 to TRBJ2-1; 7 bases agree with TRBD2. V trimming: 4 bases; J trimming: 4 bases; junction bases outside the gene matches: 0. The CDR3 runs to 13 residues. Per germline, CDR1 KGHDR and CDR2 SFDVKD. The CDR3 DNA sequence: TGTGCCACCAGTGAGGGGGGGTACAATGAGCAGTTCTTC. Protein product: CATSEGGYNEQFF.

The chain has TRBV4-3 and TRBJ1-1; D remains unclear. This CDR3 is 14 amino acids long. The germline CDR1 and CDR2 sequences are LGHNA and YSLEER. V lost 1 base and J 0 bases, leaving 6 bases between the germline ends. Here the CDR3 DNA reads TGCGCCAGCAGCCAAGCGGTTATGAACACTGAAGCTTTCTTT. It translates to CASSQAVMNTEAFF.

CDR3 bases: TGTGCCAGCCGACAGGGGGCCTGGGATGAGCAGTTCTTC. As protein: CASRQGAWDEQFF. The gene calls are TRBV6-5 and TRBJ2-1, with 10 bases fitting TRBD1. The length of the CDR3 is 13 residues. Germline CDR1 and CDR2: MNHEY and SVGAGI. Germline trimming cut 8 bases from V and 8 bases from J; bases unmatched to any gene: 6.

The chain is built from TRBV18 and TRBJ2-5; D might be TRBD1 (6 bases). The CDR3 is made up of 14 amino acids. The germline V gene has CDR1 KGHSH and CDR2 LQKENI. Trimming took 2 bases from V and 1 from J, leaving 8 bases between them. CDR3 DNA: TGTGCCAGCTCACCAAGGGGGATCCAAGAGACCCAGTACTTC. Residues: CASSPRGIQETQYF.

As DNA, the CDR3 is TGTGCCAGCAGCTTAGATAGCGGGAAGGGCAATGAGCAGTTCTTC. This encodes CASSLDSGKGNEQFF. The V gene is TRBV11-3, the J gene TRBJ2-1; TRBD2 aligns across 8 bases. In germline, CDR1 is SGHNT, CDR2 YENEEA. The CDR3 runs 15 residues. Trimming removed 0 bases from V and 6 bases from J; junction bases left unmatched: 4.

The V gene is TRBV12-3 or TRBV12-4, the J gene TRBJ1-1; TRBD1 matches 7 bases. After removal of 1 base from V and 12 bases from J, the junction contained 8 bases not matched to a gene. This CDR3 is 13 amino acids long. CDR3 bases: TGTGCCAGCAGTTTAGAAGACAGGGAGAGACCTTTCTTT. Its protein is CASSLEDRERPFF.

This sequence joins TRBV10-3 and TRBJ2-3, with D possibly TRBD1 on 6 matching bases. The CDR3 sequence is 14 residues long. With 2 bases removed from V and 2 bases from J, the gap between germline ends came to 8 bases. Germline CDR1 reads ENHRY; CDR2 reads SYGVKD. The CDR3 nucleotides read TGTGCCATCAGTGAGGCAGGGGCCACAGATACGCAGTATTTT. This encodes CAISEAGATDTQYF.

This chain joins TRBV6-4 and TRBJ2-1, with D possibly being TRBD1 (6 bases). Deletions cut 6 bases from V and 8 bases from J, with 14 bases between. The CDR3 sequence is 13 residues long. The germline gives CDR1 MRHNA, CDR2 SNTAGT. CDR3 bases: TGTGCCAGCAGAGGAACAGGGAACCATGAGCAGTTCTTC. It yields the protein CASRGTGNHEQFF.

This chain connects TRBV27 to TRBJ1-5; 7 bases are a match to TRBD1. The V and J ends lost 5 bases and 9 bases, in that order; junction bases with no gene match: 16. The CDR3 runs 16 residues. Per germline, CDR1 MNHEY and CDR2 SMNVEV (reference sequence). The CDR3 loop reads CASSPPTGRMGGPQHF. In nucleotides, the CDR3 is TGTGCCAGCAGTCCCCCGACAGGGAGGATGGGTGGGCCCCAGCATTTT.

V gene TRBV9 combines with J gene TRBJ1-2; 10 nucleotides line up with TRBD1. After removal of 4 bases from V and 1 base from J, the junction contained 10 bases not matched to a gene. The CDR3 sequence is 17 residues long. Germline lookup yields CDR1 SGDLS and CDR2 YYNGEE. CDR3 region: CASSLTLGDRGNYGYTF. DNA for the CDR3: TGTGCCAGCAGCCTCACGCTAGGGGACAGGGGTAACTATGGCTACACCTTC.

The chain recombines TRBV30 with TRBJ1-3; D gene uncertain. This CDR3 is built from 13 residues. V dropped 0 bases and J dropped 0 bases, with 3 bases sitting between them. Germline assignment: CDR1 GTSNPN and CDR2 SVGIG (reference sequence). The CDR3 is CAWSVSSGNTIYF. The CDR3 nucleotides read TGTGCCTGGAGTGTTAGCTCTGGAAACACCATATATTTT.

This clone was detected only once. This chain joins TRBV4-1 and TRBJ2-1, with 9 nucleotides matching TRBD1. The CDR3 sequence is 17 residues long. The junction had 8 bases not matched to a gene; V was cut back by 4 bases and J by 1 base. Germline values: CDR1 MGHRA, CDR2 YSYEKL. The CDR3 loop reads CASSRDRVIGSYNEQFF. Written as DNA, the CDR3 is TGCGCCAGCAGCCGGGACAGGGTTATTGGATCCTACAATGAGCAGTTCTTC.

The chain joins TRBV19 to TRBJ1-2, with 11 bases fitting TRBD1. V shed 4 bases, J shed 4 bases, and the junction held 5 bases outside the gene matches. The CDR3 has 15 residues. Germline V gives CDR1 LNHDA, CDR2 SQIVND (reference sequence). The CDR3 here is CASSTGQGAIYGYTF. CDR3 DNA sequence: TGTGCCAGTAGTACAGGACAGGGGGCAATCTATGGCTACACCTTC.

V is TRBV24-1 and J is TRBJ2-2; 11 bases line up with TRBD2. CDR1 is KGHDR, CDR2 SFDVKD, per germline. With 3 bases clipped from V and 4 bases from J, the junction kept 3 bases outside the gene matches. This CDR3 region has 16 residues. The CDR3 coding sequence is TGTGCCACCAGTGATGGACTAGCGGGCCTCACCGGGGAGCTGTTTTTT. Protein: CATSDGLAGLTGELFF.

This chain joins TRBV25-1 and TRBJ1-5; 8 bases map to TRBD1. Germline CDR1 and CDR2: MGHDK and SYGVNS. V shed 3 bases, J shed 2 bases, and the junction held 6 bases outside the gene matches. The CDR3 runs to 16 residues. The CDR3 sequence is CASSETGVLGNQPQHF. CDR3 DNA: TGTGCCAGCAGTGAGACAGGGGTTCTTGGCAATCAGCCCCAGCATTTT.

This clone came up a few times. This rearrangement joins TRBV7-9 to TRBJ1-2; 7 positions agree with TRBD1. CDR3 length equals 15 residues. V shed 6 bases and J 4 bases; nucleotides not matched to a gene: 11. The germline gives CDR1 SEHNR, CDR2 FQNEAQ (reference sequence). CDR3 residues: CASSSTTGVSYGYTF. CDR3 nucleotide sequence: TGTGCCAGCAGTTCTACCACAGGGGTGAGCTATGGCTACACCTTC.

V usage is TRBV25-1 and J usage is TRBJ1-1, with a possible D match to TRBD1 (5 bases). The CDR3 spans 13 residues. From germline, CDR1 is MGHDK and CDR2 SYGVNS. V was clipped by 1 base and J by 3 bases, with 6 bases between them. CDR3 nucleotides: TGTGCCAGCAGTGAATCAGGGTACACTGAAGCTTTCTTT. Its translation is CASSESGYTEAFF. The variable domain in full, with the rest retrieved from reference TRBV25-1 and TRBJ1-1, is EADIYQTPRYLVIGTGKKITLECSQTMGHDKMYWYQQDPGMELHLIHYSYGVNSTEKGDLSSESTVSRIRTEHFPLTLESARPSHTSQYLCASSESGYTEAFFGQGTRLTVV.